This T cell receptor beta chain came from a study of T cell changes during pregnancy in multiple sclerosis. The germline V gene has CDR1 SEHNR and CDR2 FQNEAQ (reference sequence). J was trimmed by 0 bases and V by 5 bases; bases with no gene match: 8. This CDR3 comprises 16 residues. Sequencing used immunoSEQ multiplex PCR; TCRdb keeps in-frame clones, though not all of them. This table has under 40,000 clones, around nine tenths appearing once. This chain joins TRBV7-9 and TRBJ2-3; 7 bases agree with TRBD2. The sequences come from CD4+ T cells from peripheral blood mononuclear cells, collected before pregnancy. The sequence came from a female donor with multiple sclerosis, enrolled in a pregnancy study. CDR3 DNA sequence: TGTGCCAGCAGCACCCGAGCGGGGCCTAGCACAGATACGCAGTATTTT. Encoded protein: CASSTRAGPSTDTQYF.